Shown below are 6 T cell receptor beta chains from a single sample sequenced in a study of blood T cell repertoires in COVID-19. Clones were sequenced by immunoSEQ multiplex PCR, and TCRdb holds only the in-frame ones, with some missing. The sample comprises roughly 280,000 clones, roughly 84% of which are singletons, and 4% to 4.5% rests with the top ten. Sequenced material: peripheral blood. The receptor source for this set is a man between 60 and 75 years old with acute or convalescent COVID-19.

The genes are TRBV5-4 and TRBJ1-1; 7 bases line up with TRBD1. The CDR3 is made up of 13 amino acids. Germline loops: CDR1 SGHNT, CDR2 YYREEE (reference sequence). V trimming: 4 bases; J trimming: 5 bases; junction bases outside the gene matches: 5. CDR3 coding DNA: TGTGCCAGCAGCCTACAGGGGTCAACTGAAGCTTTCTTT. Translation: CASSLQGSTEAFF.

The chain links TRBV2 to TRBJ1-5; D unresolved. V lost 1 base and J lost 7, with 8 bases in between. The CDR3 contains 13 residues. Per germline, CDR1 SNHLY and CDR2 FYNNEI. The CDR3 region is CASSEEPWQPQHF. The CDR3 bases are TGTGCCAGCAGTGAAGAGCCCTGGCAGCCCCAGCATTTT.

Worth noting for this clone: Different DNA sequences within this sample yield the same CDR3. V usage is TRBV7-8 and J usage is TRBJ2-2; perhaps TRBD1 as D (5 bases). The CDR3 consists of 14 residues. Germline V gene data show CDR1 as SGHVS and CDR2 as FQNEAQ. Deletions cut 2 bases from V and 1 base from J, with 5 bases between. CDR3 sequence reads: CASSLQGNTGELFF. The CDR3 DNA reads TGTGCCAGCAGCTTACAGGGGAACACCGGGGAGCTGTTTTTT.

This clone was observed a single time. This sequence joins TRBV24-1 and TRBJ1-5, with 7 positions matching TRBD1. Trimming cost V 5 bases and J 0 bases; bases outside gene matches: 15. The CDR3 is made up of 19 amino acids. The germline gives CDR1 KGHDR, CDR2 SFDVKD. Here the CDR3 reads CATSVDQGGWEYSNQPQHF. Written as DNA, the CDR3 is TGTGCCACCAGTGTTGATCAGGGGGGCTGGGAGTATAGCAATCAGCCCCAGCATTTT.

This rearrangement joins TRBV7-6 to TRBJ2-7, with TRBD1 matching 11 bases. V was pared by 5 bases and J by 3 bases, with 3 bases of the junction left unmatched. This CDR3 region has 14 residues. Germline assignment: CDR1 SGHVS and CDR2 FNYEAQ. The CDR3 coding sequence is TGTGCCAGCAGCGTCGGGACAGGGGGCTACGAGCAGTACTTC. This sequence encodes CASSVGTGGYEQYF.

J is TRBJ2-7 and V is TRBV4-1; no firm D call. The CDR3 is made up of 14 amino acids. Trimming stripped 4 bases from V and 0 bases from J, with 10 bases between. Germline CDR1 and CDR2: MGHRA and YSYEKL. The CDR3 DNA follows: TGCGCCAGCAGCCCCTCGCCGGTCTCCTACGAGCAGTACTTC. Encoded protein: CASSPSPVSYEQYF.